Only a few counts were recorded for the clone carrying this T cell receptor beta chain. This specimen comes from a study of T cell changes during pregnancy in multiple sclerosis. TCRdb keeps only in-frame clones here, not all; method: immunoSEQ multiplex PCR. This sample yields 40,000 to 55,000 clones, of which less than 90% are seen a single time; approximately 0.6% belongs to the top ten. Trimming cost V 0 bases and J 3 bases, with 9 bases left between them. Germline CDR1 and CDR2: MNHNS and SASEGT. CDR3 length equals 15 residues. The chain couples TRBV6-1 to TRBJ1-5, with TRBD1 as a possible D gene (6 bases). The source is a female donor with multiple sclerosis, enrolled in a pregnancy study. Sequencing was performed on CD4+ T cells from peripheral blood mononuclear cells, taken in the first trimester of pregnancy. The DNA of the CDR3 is TGTGCCAGCAGTGAAGCACAGGGCCTCAATCAGCCCCAGCATTTT. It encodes CASSEAQGLNQPQHF.